Listed below are T cell receptor beta chains from one sample, sequenced in a study of beta chain features in type 1 diabetes. This table comes from immunoSEQ multiplex PCR, and its TCRdb copy is limited to in-frame clones, with some not included. The top ten hold around 0.029% of the sample, which has approximately 260,000 clones, about a fifth seen once. Source material: naive CD4+ T cells from blood. The receptors come from a middle-aged woman with type 1 diabetes. Both conserved end residues are part of each CDR3. D genes are given only for firm matches. For some rows the clone size is stated as once, few or many, or as a class when expanded; others skip it.

clone_size j_call d_call v_call cdr3_aa cdr3_nt
once TRBJ1-6 NA TRBV7-3 CASLGGDSPLHF TGTGCCAGTCTGGGGGGGGACTCACCCCTCCACTTT
NA TRBJ1-1 NA TRBV5-1 CASSPDGGRGTEAFF TGCGCCAGCAGCCCGGATGGAGGGAGGGGCACTGAAGCTTTCTTT
NA TRBJ1-4 TRBD1 TRBV2 CASGQGLNEKLFF TGTGCCAGCGGACAGGGCTTAAATGAAAAACTGTTTTTT
NA TRBJ1-2 TRBD1 TRBV28 CASTPGTGIYGYTF TGTGCCAGCACTCCCGGGACAGGGATCTATGGCTACACCTTC
NA TRBJ2-1 NA TRBV6-5 CASSYTGLSSYNEQFF TGTGCCAGCAGTTACACAGGGTTGAGCTCCTACAATGAGCAGTTCTTC
NA TRBJ2-1 NA TRBV19 CASSRVRVDEQFF TGTGCCAGTAGTAGAGTGAGGGTGGATGAGCAGTTCTTC
NA TRBJ1-6 NA TRBV4-3 CASSQGLSNSPLHF TGCGCCAGCAGCCAAGGATTGAGTAATTCACCCCTCCACTTT
few TRBJ2-3 TRBD1 TRBV30 CAWRRGQGASDTQYF TGTGCCTGGCGTAGGGGACAGGGGGCTTCAGATACGCAGTATTTT
NA TRBJ1-1 TRBD1 TRBV27 CASSLQGPYTEAFF TGTGCCAGCAGTCTACAGGGGCCTTACACTGAAGCTTTCTTT
NA TRBJ1-1 TRBD1 TRBV5-1 CASRGQGGGTEAFF TGCGCCAGCAGGGGACAGGGAGGGGGGACTGAAGCTTTCTTT
few TRBJ2-1 NA TRBV6-6 CATGGSYNEQFF TGTGCCACGGGTGGCTCCTACAATGAGCAGTTCTTC
few TRBJ2-4 NA TRBV5-6 CASSQDRSHIQYF TGTGCCAGCAGCCAAGACAGGTCCCACATTCAGTACTTC
NA TRBJ1-1 NA TRBV9 CASSPGIVNTEAFF TGTGCCAGCAGCCCCGGGATAGTGAACACTGAAGCTTTCTTT
few TRBJ2-7 TRBD2 TRBV5-4 CASSRQTSGTYYEQYF TGTGCCAGCAGCCGTCAGACTAGCGGGACCTACTACGAGCAGTACTTC
NA TRBJ1-1 NA TRBV5-4 CASSLARQGSEAFF TGTGCCAGCAGCTTGGCCAGGCAGGGGTCTGAAGCTTTCTTT
NA TRBJ1-2 NA TRBV2 CASSEGRGGNYGYTF TGTGCCAGCAGTGAGGGAAGGGGTGGTAACTATGGCTACACCTTC
NA TRBJ1-2 NA TRBV6-5 CASSYSRGGTYGYTF TGTGCCAGCAGTTACTCGCGGGGGGGAACCTATGGCTACACCTTC
NA TRBJ2-3 TRBD2 TRBV4-2 CASSQRTSGVGGTDTQYF TGTGCCAGCAGCCAGCGGACTAGCGGGGTCGGGGGCACAGATACGCAGTATTTT
NA TRBJ1-1 NA TRBV7-3 CASSWVGGAEAFF TGTGCCAGCAGCTGGGTGGGAGGCGCTGAAGCTTTCTTT
few TRBJ2-7 TRBD2 TRBV5-1 CASSPRTSGTFPVEQYF TGCGCCAGCAGCCCCCGGACTAGCGGGACTTTTCCCGTCGAGCAGTACTTC
few TRBJ2-6 NA TRBV6-5 CASTTGTVGANVLTF TGTGCCAGCACTACAGGCACGGTTGGGGCCAACGTCCTGACTTTC
NA TRBJ1-5 NA TRBV30 CAWTGRGGGNQPQHF TGTGCCTGGACGGGGAGGGGAGGGGGCAATCAGCCCCAGCATTTT
NA TRBJ2-1 TRBD2 TRBV18 CASSPLAGEYNEQFF TGTGCCAGCTCACCGTTAGCGGGAGAATACAATGAGCAGTTCTTC
few TRBJ2-7 NA TRBV7-9 CASSTRSYEQYF TGTGCCAGCAGCACGAGATCCTACGAGCAGTACTTC
few TRBJ2-2 TRBD1 TRBV10-3 CAISPGQYTGELFF TGTGCCATCAGCCCGGGACAGTACACCGGGGAGCTGTTTTTT
NA TRBJ2-7 NA TRBV28 CASSLLRGGSYEQYF TGTGCCAGCAGTTTATTGAGGGGGGGTTCCTACGAGCAGTACTTC
NA TRBJ1-1 NA TRBV5-1 CASSFSGEVNTEAFF TGCGCCAGCAGCTTTTCAGGGGAAGTGAACACTGAAGCTTTCTTT
NA TRBJ2-1 TRBD2 TRBV29-1 CSVERGIYNEQFF TGCAGCGTTGAGCGGGGGATCTACAATGAGCAGTTCTTC
NA TRBJ2-7 NA TRBV7-2 CASSPKTRPYEQYF TGTGCCAGCAGCCCCAAGACTCGACCCTACGAGCAGTACTTC
few TRBJ2-1 TRBD2 TRBV27 CASSLTGLTYNEQFF TGTGCCAGCAGTTTAACGGGACTAACCTACAATGAGCAGTTCTTC
few TRBJ1-6 NA TRBV2 CASSAGRSPSGHNSPLHF TGTGCCAGCAGTGCAGGAAGGTCCCCCAGTGGGCATAATTCACCCCTCCACTTT
few TRBJ2-5 NA TRBV5-6 CASSLAVEETQYF TGTGCCAGCAGCTTGGCCGTCGAAGAGACCCAGTACTTC
few TRBJ2-1 NA TRBV9 CASSPRTNSYNEQFF TGTGCCAGCAGCCCAAGGACTAACTCCTACAATGAGCAGTTCTTC
NA TRBJ1-1 NA TRBV29-1 CSGRQVSDTEAFF TGCAGCGGAAGACAAGTATCTGACACTGAAGCTTTCTTT
few TRBJ2-7 TRBD1 TRBV28 CASSRSTGFKEQYF TGTGCCAGCAGTCGGTCGACAGGGTTCAAGGAGCAGTACTTC
NA TRBJ1-4 NA TRBV9 CASSAGTLVEKLFF TGTGCCAGCAGCGCCGGGACTCTCGTGGAAAAACTGTTTTTT
NA TRBJ2-1 TRBD2 TRBV15 CATSRFSGGYNEQFF TGTGCCACCAGCAGATTTAGCGGGGGCTACAATGAGCAGTTCTTC
few TRBJ2-6 NA TRBV19 CASSFPGDGANVLTF TGTGCCAGTAGTTTCCCAGGGGATGGGGCCAACGTCCTGACTTTC
few TRBJ2-7 NA TRBV6-5 CASSFGSGGQDEQYF TGTGCCAGCAGTTTCGGTTCCGGGGGGCAGGACGAGCAGTACTTC
NA TRBJ2-5 TRBD1 TRBV27 CASSLTDRGVTQYF TGTGCCAGCAGTTTAACGGACAGGGGGGTGACCCAGTACTTC
NA TRBJ2-5 TRBD1 TRBV7-2 CASIRDRGHGETQYF TGTGCCAGCATCCGGGACAGGGGCCATGGGGAGACCCAGTACTTC
NA TRBJ2-1 NA TRBV28 CASLDYNEQFF TGTGCCAGCTTAGATTACAATGAGCAGTTCTTC
few TRBJ2-3 TRBD2 TRBV9 CASSVGVAGVTDTQYF TGTGCCAGCAGCGTAGGGGTAGCGGGTGTGACAGATACGCAGTATTTT
NA TRBJ2-1 NA TRBV9 CASSVRPGGNEQFF TGTGCCAGCAGCGTCCGGCCTGGGGGGAATGAGCAGTTCTTC
few TRBJ1-6 NA TRBV5-1 CASSFGHEGDSPLHF TGCGCCAGCAGCTTCGGGCACGAAGGGGATTCACCCCTCCACTTT
few TRBJ1-2 NA TRBV9 CASSRLSGGANYGYTF TGTGCCAGCAGCCGACTGAGTGGGGGCGCGAACTATGGCTACACCTTC
few TRBJ1-1 NA TRBV30 CAWAGMNTEAFF TGTGCCTGGGCGGGGATGAACACTGAAGCTTTCTTT
few TRBJ2-3 NA TRBV4-3 CASSQESDTQYF TGCGCCAGCAGCCAAGAGTCGGATACGCAGTATTTT
NA TRBJ2-1 TRBD2 TRBV7-9 CASSRGTSGENEQFF TGTGCCAGCAGCCGCGGGACTAGCGGGGAAAATGAGCAGTTCTTC
NA TRBJ2-5 TRBD2 TRBV5-1 CASSLVLAGGTETQYF TGCGCCAGCAGCTTGGTTCTAGCGGGGGGGACAGAGACCCAGTACTTC
NA TRBJ2-2 NA TRBV6-4 CASSLKGSSGELFF TGTGCCAGCAGCCTAAAGGGGTCGTCCGGGGAGCTGTTTTTT
NA TRBJ1-1 NA TRBV7-9 CASSSSSTGNTEAFF TGTGCCAGCAGCTCCTCCTCCACGGGTAACACTGAAGCTTTCTTT
few TRBJ2-2 TRBD2 TRBV5-1 CASSLVAGNTGELFF TGCGCCAGCAGCTTAGTAGCGGGGAACACCGGGGAGCTGTTTTTT
NA TRBJ1-5 NA TRBV9 CASSVPTLNQPQHF TGTGCCAGCAGCGTACCCACTCTAAATCAGCCCCAGCATTTT
few TRBJ2-1 TRBD2 TRBV5-1 CASSSAGGDSEQFF TGCGCCAGCAGCTCGGCGGGGGGGGATAGTGAGCAGTTCTTC
NA TRBJ1-2 NA TRBV4-2 CASSQGMADFYGYTF TGTGCCAGCAGCCAAGGGATGGCAGACTTCTATGGCTACACCTTC
NA TRBJ1-4 NA TRBV6-5 CASRPTGRGNEKLFF TGTGCCAGCAGGCCAACAGGGAGGGGTAATGAAAAACTGTTTTTT